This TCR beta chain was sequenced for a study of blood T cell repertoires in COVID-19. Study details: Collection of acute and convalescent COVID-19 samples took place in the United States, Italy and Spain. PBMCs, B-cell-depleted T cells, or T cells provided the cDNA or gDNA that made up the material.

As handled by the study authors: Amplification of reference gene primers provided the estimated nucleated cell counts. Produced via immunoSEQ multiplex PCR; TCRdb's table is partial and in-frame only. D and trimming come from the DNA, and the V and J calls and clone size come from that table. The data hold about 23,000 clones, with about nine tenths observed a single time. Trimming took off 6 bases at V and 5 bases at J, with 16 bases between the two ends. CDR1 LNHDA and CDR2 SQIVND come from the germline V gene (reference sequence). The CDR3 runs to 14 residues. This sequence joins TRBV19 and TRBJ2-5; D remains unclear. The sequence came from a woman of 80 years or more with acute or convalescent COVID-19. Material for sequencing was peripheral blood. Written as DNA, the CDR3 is TGTGCCAGTAGGGCGAGCCGCGGTGTGGAGACCCAGTACTTC. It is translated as CASRASRGVETQYF.